A selection of T cell receptor beta chains follows, all from one sample in a study of control samples from healthy donors and cancer patients. The method was immunoSEQ multiplex PCR; TCRdb's version includes in-frame clones alone and lacks a portion of them. The table shows 150,000 to 160,000 clones, with 93% occurring only once. The material sequenced was blood. The receptors were gathered from a man aged 50 to 59 in good health. CDR3s include the opening cysteine and the closing phenylalanine or tryptophan. D genes are given only for firm matches. Clone sizes are given selectively: once, few, many, or a class where the clone is expanded.

clone_size	v_call	d_call	j_call	cdr3_nt	cdr3_aa
NA	TRBV5-1	TRBD1	TRBJ1-2	TGCGCCAGCAGCCCGGGACAGGGGTATGGCTACACCTTC	CASSPGQGYGYTF
NA	TRBV6-5	TRBD1	TRBJ1-1	TGTGCCAGCACCTTGGACAGGTATTTGAACACTGAAGCTTTCTTT	CASTLDRYLNTEAFF
NA	TRBV15	TRBD2	TRBJ2-1	TGTGCCACCAGCGGAGCTAGCGGCTCCTACAATGAGCAGTTCTTC	CATSGASGSYNEQFF
NA	TRBV7-9	TRBD2	TRBJ2-1	TGTGCCAGCAGCATTGGGGGACTAGCGTCGGATGAGCAGTTCTTC	CASSIGGLASDEQFF
NA	TRBV18	TRBD1	TRBJ1-4	TGTGCCAGCTCACAGACAGGGCAGAATGAAAAACTGTTTTTT	CASSQTGQNEKLFF
NA	TRBV2	TRBD1	TRBJ2-7	TGTGCCAGCAGTGAAGCGCCAGGGGGCTTTTACGAGCAGTACTTC	CASSEAPGGFYEQYF
NA	TRBV3-1/TRBV3-2	TRBD2	TRBJ2-1	TGTGCCAGCATGCCTAGCGGGAGTTCCGATGAGCAGTTCTTC	CASMPSGSSDEQFF
NA	TRBV9	TRBD2	TRBJ2-1	TGTGCCAGCAGCGTAGCCGGAGCGGGAGGTCACAATGAGCAGTTCTTC	CASSVAGAGGHNEQFF
NA	TRBV19	NA	TRBJ2-7	TGTGCCAGTAGTATAGGACAGAGCCCCTCCTACGAGCAGTACTTC	CASSIGQSPSYEQYF
NA	TRBV6-5	TRBD2	TRBJ2-3	TGTGCCAGCAGGGGACTAGCGAGCACAGATACGCAGTATTTT	CASRGLASTDTQYF
NA	TRBV19	TRBD2	TRBJ2-3	TGTGCCAGTAGCTCCCCATATAGCGGGTTCAGAGATACGCAGTATTTT	CASSSPYSGFRDTQYF
NA	TRBV9	NA	TRBJ2-3	TGTGCCAGCAGCGGTACAGGGTCCCAGGGTTTATATACGCAGTATTTT	CASSGTGSQGLYTQYF
NA	TRBV4-1	NA	TRBJ2-1	TGCGCCAGCAGCCAAGATGGAGGTCTGTCGGGCAATGAGCAGTTCTTC	CASSQDGGLSGNEQFF
NA	TRBV29-1	NA	TRBJ1-1	TGCAGCGTTGAAGATCCCAGGGGATTTGGTGAAGCTTTCTTT	CSVEDPRGFGEAFF
NA	TRBV5-1	NA	TRBJ2-3	TGCGCCAGCAGCTTGGCAGGGGCCCCAGATACGCAGTATTTT	CASSLAGAPDTQYF
once	TRBV11-2	NA	TRBJ2-7	TGTGCCAGCAGCCCTGAGCTGAACTACGAGCAGTACTTC	CASSPELNYEQYF
NA	TRBV27	NA	TRBJ1-4	TGTGCCAGCAGTCCCGATGGACCGGTCTTTTGGACGGCTAATGAAAAACTGTTTTTT	CASSPDGPVFWTANEKLFF
NA	TRBV5-6	TRBD1	TRBJ1-2	TGTGCCAGCAGCCAGAGACAGGGGGTAACCTATGGCTACACCTTC	CASSQRQGVTYGYTF